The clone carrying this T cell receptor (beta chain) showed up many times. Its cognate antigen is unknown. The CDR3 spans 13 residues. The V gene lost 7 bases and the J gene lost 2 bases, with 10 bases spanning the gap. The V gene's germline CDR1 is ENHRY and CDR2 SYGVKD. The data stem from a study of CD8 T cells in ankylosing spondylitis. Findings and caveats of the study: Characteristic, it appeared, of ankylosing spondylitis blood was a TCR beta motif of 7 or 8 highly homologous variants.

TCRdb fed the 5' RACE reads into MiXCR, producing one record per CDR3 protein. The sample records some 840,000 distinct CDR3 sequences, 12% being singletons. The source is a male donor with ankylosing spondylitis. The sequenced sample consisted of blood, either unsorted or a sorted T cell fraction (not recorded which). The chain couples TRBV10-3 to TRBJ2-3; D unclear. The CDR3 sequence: CAITPQTTDTQYF. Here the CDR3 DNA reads TGTGCCATCACACCACAGACCACAGATACGCAGTATTTT.